The entry below gives a single T cell receptor beta chain sequence along with its context. The TCRbeta library incorporated unique molecular identifiers. TCRdb fed the PCR reads into MiXCR, producing one record per CDR3 protein. The sample includes some 550,000 distinct CDR3 sequences, about 18% of them seen just once. This record belongs to a study of T-cell reconstitution after alpha-beta-depleted transplantation in children. Losses at the gene ends were 4 bases for V and 5 bases for J; bases not matched to a gene: 12. The CDR3 is 16 residues long. Germline V gene lookup returns CDR1 SEHNR and CDR2 FQNEAQ (reference sequence).

This sequence was found in a human donor who donated a stem cell graft to a child with acute lymphoblastic leukemia. V usage is TRBV7-9 and J usage is TRBJ2-3, with 7 bases fitting TRBD2. The input for sequencing was PBMCs from the stem cell graft donor, taken from the stem cell graft. The CDR3 reads CASSSGYAGVGDTQYF. The CDR3 DNA sequence: TGTGCCAGCAGCTCAGGATATGCGGGAGTTGGAGATACGCAGTATTTT.